This T cell receptor (beta chain) was observed in a study of post-analysis software for immune sequencing data (dated by TCRdb to the mid-2010s). About the investigation overall: Relapsing-remitting, secondary progressive and progressive-relapsing multiple sclerosis were recorded as disease courses, and subtype annotation was lacking for some patients. Patient repertoires were compared against 11 previously published healthy control repertoires from donors aged about 6 to 26 years. A subset of samples was prepared in parallel using single-end sample barcoding, then pooled and co-amplified after Illumina adapter ligation. Study-wide findings and limitations: Roughly 5 TRBV segments, including TRBV5-6, TRBV5-1 and TRBV20-1, were significantly more frequent in patients than controls. The multiple sclerosis patient group was slightly younger than the control group. Compared with controls, multiple sclerosis patients had significantly lower normalized Chao1 diversity, a finding suggesting substantial peripheral T-cell clonal expansion. Strong co-clustering of samples prepared in the same batch was shown by direct clustering with F measure, prompting a batch-effect correction.

This clonotype showed up just a few times. Its antigen target is currently unknown. Base-call qualities are not available, and no considerably larger clone is one nucleotide away. To demonstrate the VDJtools post-analysis software, TCR beta repertoires were profiled from the peripheral blood of about 13 young patients with multiple sclerosis. The multiple sclerosis patients were children and adolescents between roughly 6 and 16 years of age. To prepare the library, PCR was applied. These reads were obtained on an Illumina HiSeq 2500. Unique molecular identifiers were incorporated into TCR beta cDNA libraries to reduce PCR and sequencing biases. Every 1 to 10 million input T cells yielded 500,000 or so cDNA molecules, meaning each molecule approximated one T cell. The patient libraries were prepared and sequenced with the same protocol used for the earlier healthy control dataset. Within a given batch, samples were prepared together, multiplexed and sequenced on the same HiSeq lane. On the authors' methods: Raw barcoded reads were processed with MIGEC, discarding single-read molecular identifier groups before consensus assembly and CDR3 extraction. Clonotype tables were post-analysed with VDJtools, normalizing diversity by down-sampling all datasets to the smallest sample size. In repertoire overlap clustering, CDR3 amino acid sequences, but not nucleotide sequences, were matched to correct batch-related cross-sample contamination. TCRdb reanalyzed the raw reads on its own, using fastp at Q25 for trimming and MiXCR for clone calling, and kept in-frame beta chains. Rows matching on CDR3 protein sequence are summarized as one entry with the most common DNA and genes. V and J calls and clone size were set by TCRdb, not the authors. The sample includes 500,000 to 600,000 distinct CDR3 sequences, with 40% to 50% observed a single time. The ten largest clones add up to more than 1.5% of the sample.

V sheds 3 bases and J sheds 3 bases, leaving 11 bases between their ends. From the germline V gene, CDR1 is MNHNS and CDR2 is SASEGT. Reading from cysteine to phenylalanine, the CDR3 counts 14 amino acids. Only the CDR3 DNA is retained, 42 bases long and in frame from the first base. This TCR was sampled from a girl under 18 with multiple sclerosis. The sequence joins TRBV6-1 to TRBJ1-2; no D gene call is confident. Input material: blood. DNA sequence: TGTGCCAGCAGTGACGGACGTAGGGACTATGGCTACACCTTC. Its coded protein is CASSDGRRDYGYTF.